This passage covers 20 T cell receptor beta chains from one sample sequenced in a study of blood T cells in healthy people across ages. With a J-beta primer mix and a sample-barcoded 5' primer, a second PCR ran about 7 to 12 cycles. MiXCR was run by TCRdb on the 5' RACE reads, yielding one entry per CDR3 protein. The sample consists of fewer than 1,200,000 distinct CDR3 sequences, roughly 24% of them appearing once. This sample was also put to use in a study of T cells of mothers and their children.

The source material was blood. Receptors originate from a girl aged 2 to 10 in good health.

V and J are TRBV2 and TRBJ2-5, with 8 bases that match TRBD2. Gene TRBJ2-7 matches the end of the DNA better, so the J call may be wrong. The CDR3 loop spans 12 amino acids. Looked up from germline, CDR1 is SNHLY and CDR2 is FYNNEI. The CDR3 DNA reads TGTGCCAGCAGTCGGGGGGGGAGCGAGCAGTACTTC. It yields the protein CASSRGGSEQYF.

This clonotype was observed a few times. CDR3 sequence reads: CASSQPTGTLLYEQYF. CDR3 DNA sequence: TGTGCCAGCAGTCAACCTACAGGGACCTTGCTCTACGAGCAGTACTTC. The V call is TRBV28, the J call TRBJ2-7; D possibly corresponds to TRBD1 (6 bases). The CDR3 length is 16 residues. Looked up from germline, CDR1 is MDHEN and CDR2 is SYDVKM. V dropped 5 bases and J dropped 3 bases, with 20 bases sitting between them.

This clonotype was seen only a few times. The chain has TRBV9 and TRBJ2-7; TRBD1 is a possible D gene (5 bases). V lost 0 bases and J lost 2, with 9 bases in between. The CDR3 spans 14 residues. CDR1 SGDLS and CDR2 YYNGEE come from the germline V gene. The CDR3 coding sequence is TGTGCCAGCAGCGTAGGACAGTCCCCCTACGAGCAGTACTTC. It codes for CASSVGQSPYEQYF.

The sample holds a few counts of this clonotype. V and J are TRBV27 and TRBJ2-3, with D hard to call. Between the trimmed V and J ends, which lost 7 bases and 8 bases, there was a span of 10 bases. Germline lookup yields CDR1 MNHEY and CDR2 SMNVEV (reference sequence). This CDR3 spans 11 amino acids. DNA of the CDR3: TGTGCCAGCACCTTTCTGGGTACGCAGTATTTT. It encodes CASTFLGTQYF.

The rearrangement uses TRBV10-3 and TRBJ2-5; tentatively, D is TRBD2 (6 bases). Germline CDR1 ENHRY, CDR2 SYGVKD. This CDR3 is 16 amino acids long. The V end was cut by 3 bases, the J end by 11 bases, with 25 bases between. CDR3 coding DNA: TGTGCCATCAGTGAAAGACTAGAAGGGTCGTCGAGGGAGCAGTACTTC. It specifies CAISERLEGSSREQYF.

The V call is TRBV7-3, the J call TRBJ2-7; a possible D gene is TRBD2 (7 bases). The germline V gene has CDR1 SGHTA and CDR2 FQGTGA. V was shortened by 0 bases and J by 0 bases, with 12 bases between the two germline ends. The CDR3 extends over 16 amino acids. The CDR3 spells CASSLTAGANSYEQYF. The CDR3 DNA sequence: TGTGCCAGCAGCTTAACGGCGGGGGCCAACTCCTACGAGCAGTACTTC.

This clonotype was seen only a few times. This chain joins TRBV12-3 or TRBV12-4 and TRBJ2-5, with 12 bases lining up with TRBD2. J gave up 6 bases and V 4 bases, and 6 bases lay outside the gene matches. The CDR3 loop spans 15 amino acids. The CDR3 DNA reads TGTGCCAGCAGTTCGACTAGCGGGAGTCTGAAGACCCAGTACTTC. Residues: CASSSTSGSLKTQYF.

V is TRBV6-1 and J is TRBJ1-1, with D possibly TRBD1 on 6 matching bases. CDR3 length: 14 residues. With 4 bases removed from V and 1 base from J, the gap between germline ends came to 10 bases. Germline loops: CDR1 MNHNS, CDR2 SASEGT. CDR3 residues: CASSASGQNTEAFF. The CDR3 nucleotides read TGTGCCAGCAGTGCGTCGGGACAGAACACTGAAGCTTTCTTT.

The chain carries TRBV20-1 and TRBJ2-3, with a possible D match to TRBD1 (6 bases). The CDR3 runs 15 residues. V gave up 5 bases and J gave up 6 bases, with 21 bases separating them. Germline-derived CDR1 and CDR2 are DFQATT and SNEGSKA (reference sequence). Here the CDR3 reads CSASTGPYLADTQYF. In DNA form, the CDR3 reads TGCAGTGCTTCGACAGGCCCGTATCTGGCGGATACGCAGTATTTT.

This chain connects TRBV7-9 to TRBJ2-2; D unclear. V was pared by 3 bases and J by 9 bases, with 14 bases between. Germline V gene sequence: CDR1 SEHNR, CDR2 FQNEAQ (reference sequence). This CDR3 comprises 14 residues. The CDR3 loop is CASSFGPLTRELFF. The CDR3 DNA sequence: TGTGCCAGCAGCTTTGGACCGCTGACCAGGGAGCTGTTTTTT.

The rearrangement joins TRBV6-2 or TRBV6-3 to TRBJ1-1; D is perhaps TRBD1 (5 bases). V dropped 2 bases and J dropped 11 bases, with 12 bases sitting between them. The germline V gene encodes CDR1 MNHEY and CDR2 SVGEGT. This CDR3 has 12 residues. CDR3 amino acids: CASSYTKGMAFF. The CDR3 nucleotides read TGTGCCAGCAGTTACACTAAGGGGATGGCTTTCTTT.

Only a few counts were recorded for this clonotype. V gene TRBV18 combines with J gene TRBJ1-1, with 9 bases matching TRBD1. The CDR3 length is 15 residues. The germline V gene has CDR1 KGHSH and CDR2 LQKENI. The ends lost 3 bases at V and 1 base at J; junction bases unmatched: 3. This chain's CDR3 is CASSPRQGENTEAFF. The CDR3 coding sequence is TGTGCCAGCTCACCCCGACAGGGGGAGAACACTGAAGCTTTCTTT. The variable domain in full, with the rest retrieved from reference TRBV18 and TRBJ1-1, is NAGVMQNPRHLVRRRGQEARLRCSPMKGHSHVYWYRQLPEEGLKFMVYLQKENIIDESGMPKERFSAEFPKEGPSILRIQQVVRGDSAAYFCASSPRQGENTEAFFGQGTRLTVV.

The chain combines TRBV28 with TRBJ2-5, with TRBD2 matching 8 bases. The J call may be wrong; the DNA end is better matched by TRBJ2-7. Looked up from germline, CDR1 is MDHEN and CDR2 is SYDVKM. This CDR3 spans 14 amino acids. The CDR3 region is CASSSPGRGFEQYF. In nucleotides, the CDR3 is TGTGCCAGCAGTTCCCCCGGGAGGGGCTTCGAGCAGTACTTC.

This clonotype occurred a few times. The rearrangement joins TRBV27 to TRBJ1-2, with 9 bases fitting TRBD1. The CDR3 runs to 16 residues. Germline V gene sequence: CDR1 MNHEY, CDR2 SMNVEV (reference sequence). J lost 8 bases, V lost 3 bases, and 13 bases had no gene match. The CDR3 coding sequence is TGTGCCAGCAGTTTCCGCCGGGACAGGGCAACAGAGGGCTACACCTTC. Encoded protein: CASSFRRDRATEGYTF.

This clonotype appeared a few times. CDR3 sequence reads: CASSSQGANEQFF. For the CDR3, the DNA is TGTGCCAGCAGCAGTCAGGGGGCGAATGAGCAGTTCTTC. This chain uses TRBV6-2 or TRBV6-3 with TRBJ2-1; 8 bases match TRBD1. After removal of 6 bases from V and 7 bases from J, the junction contained 5 bases not matched to a gene. Per the germline V gene, CDR1 is MNHEY and CDR2 is SVGEGT. The CDR3 is 13 amino acids.

This clonotype occurred once. This sequence joins TRBV20-1 and TRBJ2-7; no firm D call. This CDR3 spans 16 amino acids. Germline CDR1 DFQATT, CDR2 SNEGSKA (reference sequence). Deletions cut 0 bases from V and 2 bases from J, with 17 bases between. In nucleotides, the CDR3 is TGCAGTGCTAGAGATCTTGGAGCCCAGGCCGCCTACGAGCAGTACTTC. Translation gives CSARDLGAQAAYEQYF.

V is TRBV6-5 and J is TRBJ2-3; tentative D call: TRBD2 (6 bases). This CDR3 has 15 amino acids. Per germline, CDR1 MNHEY and CDR2 SVGAGI. V was shortened by 6 bases and J by 0 bases, with 13 bases between the two germline ends. The CDR3 region is CASRRDGSSTDTQYF. The CDR3 DNA follows: TGTGCCAGCAGGCGGGACGGATCTAGCACAGATACGCAGTATTTT.

This clonotype appeared a few times. The rearrangement links TRBV7-2 to TRBJ2-4; TRBD1 might be the D (6 bases). Between the trimmed V and J ends, which lost 5 bases and 2 bases, there was a span of 13 bases. From germline, CDR1 is SGHTA and CDR2 FQGNSA. This CDR3 region has 15 residues. This chain's CDR3 is CASSPNRETKNIQYF. The CDR3 nucleotides are TGTGCCAGCAGCCCGAACAGGGAGACCAAAAACATTCAGTACTTC. Together with reference TRBV7-2 and TRBJ2-4, the CDR3 gives the full variable domain: GAGVSQSPSNKVTEKGKDVELRCDPISGHTALYWYRQSLGQGLEFLIYFQGNSAPDKSGLPSDRFSAERTGGSVSTLTIQRTQQEDSAVYLCASSPNRETKNIQYFGAGTRLSVL.

The chain combines TRBV7-8 with TRBJ2-6; D remains ambiguous. Trimming left V 2 bases short and J 4 bases short, with 9 bases between. The V gene's germline CDR1 is SGHVS and CDR2 FQNEAQ. The CDR3 runs 15 residues. CDR3 bases: TGTGCCAGCAGCTTACAAGTTTTGGGGGCCAACGTCCTGACTTTC. Protein sequence: CASSLQVLGANVLTF.

Only a few counts were recorded for this clonotype. The chain has TRBV11-2 and TRBJ2-2; D might be TRBD1 (6 bases). The CDR3 is 16 amino acids. In germline, CDR1 is SGHAT, CDR2 FQNNGV. V lost 0 bases and J lost 4, with 12 bases in between. The CDR3 region has the DNA TGTGCCAGCAGCTTAGAAACAGGGACCTTCACCGGGGAGCTGTTTTTT. It yields the protein CASSLETGTFTGELFF.